This T cell receptor beta chain originates from a study of T cells in Graves' hyperthyroidism and ophthalmopathy. RNA transcripts gave rise to amplified TCR beta CDR3 regions. An initial round of RT-PCR targeting the TCR CDR3 relied on the HTBI primer set. TCRdb called the multiplex PCR reads again in MiXCR, with one record for every CDR3 protein. This table holds 160,000 or so distinct CDR3 sequences, roughly 9.4% found once. The PBMCs were sourced from fresh peripheral blood (about 10 ml). The CDR3 contains 20 residues. With V trimmed by 5 bases and J by 2 bases, 19 bases remained unmatched. Germline V gene sequence: CDR1 LNHDA, CDR2 SQIVND (reference sequence). This clonotype showed up many times.

This receptor was obtained from a woman aged 18-30 years with Graves' hyperthyroidism that later progressed to Graves' ophthalmopathy. The rearrangement links TRBV19 to TRBJ1-5; TRBD1 aligns across 9 bases. The specimen sequenced was blood. The CDR3 protein is CASSSPVGTGLFFRNQPQHF. The CDR3 nucleotides read TGTGCCAGTAGTTCCCCAGTGGGGACAGGGTTGTTTTTTCGCAATCAGCCCCAGCATTTT.